This is a list of T cell receptor beta chains from one sample in a study of cytomegalovirus exposure and HLA in healthy donors. Using immunoSEQ multiplex PCR, the repertoire was profiled, and TCRdb retains in-frame clones only, with some absent. The sample contains 150,000 or so clones, about 72% of which appear only once. The sample was PBMCs. Receptors originate from a female donor in good health and CMV-seronegative. Each CDR3 is given with its conserved first and last residue. The order of the fields is D gene, V gene, J gene, clone size, CDR3 protein, CDR3 DNA. A D gene is named only where the DNA matches it firmly. A clone size is listed for some rows: how often the clone was seen (once, few, many), or a class if it is expanded.

>TRBD1|TRBV29-1|TRBJ1-4|-
CSDGTANEKLFF
TGCAGCGACGGGACAGCGAATGAAAAACTGTTTTTT
>TRBD1|TRBV5-6|TRBJ2-2|few
CASSSGDRGVTGELFF
TGTGCCAGCAGCTCCGGGGACAGGGGAGTTACCGGGGAGCTGTTTTTT
>-|TRBV6-1|TRBJ1-5|few
CASSLVLRGDQPQHF
TGTGCCAGCAGCCTCGTTTTGCGGGGGGATCAGCCCCAGCATTTT
>-|TRBV5-4|TRBJ2-5|-
CASSLGQTQETQYF
TGTGCCAGCAGCTTGGGACAGACGCAAGAGACCCAGTACTTC
>-|TRBV18|TRBJ2-2|once
CASSPPSGLSGELFF
TGTGCCAGCTCACCACCGTCGGGGTTATCCGGGGAGCTGTTTTTT
>TRBD1|TRBV4-3|TRBJ1-2|-
CASSQDASDRGYGYTF
TGCGCCAGCAGCCAAGATGCATCGGACAGGGGATATGGCTACACCTTC
>-|TRBV7-3|TRBJ2-2|-
CASSQRPGHSNTGELFF
TGTGCCAGCAGCCAGAGGCCGGGACACTCGAACACCGGGGAGCTGTTTTTT
>-|TRBV4-1|TRBJ2-7|-
CASSQETRSTYEQYF
TGCGCCAGCAGCCAAGAGACTAGATCTACCTACGAGCAGTACTTC
>TRBD2|TRBV5-6|TRBJ2-3|once
CASSGGGAGSTDTQYF
TGTGCCAGCAGCGGCGGGGGGGCAGGGAGCACAGATACGCAGTATTTT
>-|TRBV11-2|TRBJ1-2|-
CASSSRGYGYTF
TGTGCCAGCAGCTCCCGAGGATATGGCTACACCTTC
>-|TRBV5-1|TRBJ2-7|few
CASSVTGLRSYEQYF
TGCGCCAGCAGCGTCACAGGGCTCAGGTCCTACGAGCAGTACTTC
>TRBD1|TRBV18|TRBJ1-5|-
CASSKQGNQPQHF
TGTGCCAGCTCAAAACAGGGGAATCAGCCCCAGCATTTT
>-|TRBV5-4|TRBJ1-1|-
CASSSGVGGSTEAFF
TGTGCCAGCAGCTCGGGAGTCGGGGGTAGCACTGAAGCTTTCTTT
>TRBD1|TRBV28|TRBJ1-1|-
CASSRRKKPWDRAEENTEAFF
TGTGCCAGCAGCCGAAGGAAAAAACCCTGGGACAGGGCCGAGGAGAACACTGAAGCTTTCTTT
>-|TRBV5-1|TRBJ2-6|-
CASSLSPRGEGANVLTF
TGCGCCAGCAGCTTGTCCCCAAGGGGTGAGGGGGCCAACGTCCTGACTTTC
>-|TRBV18|TRBJ1-2|-
CASSPPDRASYGYTF
TGTGCCAGCTCACCTCCGGACAGAGCATCCTATGGCTACACCTTC
>TRBD2|TRBV11-3|TRBJ2-7|-
CASSRLAGVAYEQYF
TGTGCCAGCAGTAGACTAGCGGGAGTCGCCTACGAGCAGTACTTC
>-|TRBV6-5|TRBJ2-3|-
CASSYKGGTDTQYF
TGTGCCAGCAGTTACAAGGGAGGCACAGATACGCAGTATTTT
>TRBD1|TRBV7-2|TRBJ1-2|-
CASSLASGTGGYYGYTF
TGTGCCAGCAGCTTAGCCTCCGGGACAGGGGGCTACTATGGCTACACCTTC
>-|TRBV7-9|TRBJ2-3|-
CASSPTGRTDTQYF
TGTGCCAGCAGCCCGACAGGTCGCACAGATACGCAGTATTTT
>TRBD1|TRBV29-1|TRBJ2-7|-
CSVEGQGNYEQYF
TGCAGCGTTGAAGGACAGGGGAACTACGAGCAGTACTTC
>TRBD2|TRBV7-8|TRBJ2-1|-
CASSLEGDLAGYNEQFF
TGTGCCAGCAGCTTAGAAGGGGACCTAGCGGGCTACAATGAGCAGTTCTTC
>-|TRBV6-6|TRBJ1-4|-
CASSSVAGNEKLFF
TGTGCCAGCAGTTCGGTGGCGGGGAATGAAAAACTGTTTTTT
>TRBD1|TRBV29-1|TRBJ2-7|-
CSVEARDRGSYEQYF
TGCAGCGTTGAAGCCCGGGACAGGGGCTCCTACGAGCAGTACTTC
>-|TRBV7-3|TRBJ2-1|once
CASSRSVTDNEQFF
TGTGCCAGCAGCCGGAGCGTGACTGATAATGAGCAGTTCTTC
>-|TRBV9|TRBJ2-7|once
CASSVAPAGGYEQYF
TGTGCCAGCAGCGTAGCCCCGGCCGGAGGATACGAGCAGTACTTC
>TRBD1|TRBV19|TRBJ1-4|few
CASSIGQGGEKLFF
TGTGCCAGTAGCATCGGACAGGGAGGTGAAAAACTGTTTTTT
>-|TRBV7-6|TRBJ1-3|-
CASSFREWTASGNTIYF
TGTGCCAGCAGCTTTCGAGAGTGGACAGCCTCTGGAAACACCATATATTTT
>TRBD1|TRBV28|TRBJ1-1|once
CASITGGNTEAFF
TGTGCCAGCATCACAGGGGGGAACACTGAAGCTTTCTTT
>-|TRBV30|TRBJ1-2|-
CAWRHRVFYGYTF
TGTGCCTGGAGACACAGGGTTTTCTATGGCTACACCTTC
>-|TRBV5-1|TRBJ2-7|few
CASSLDSGSYEQYF
TGCGCCAGCAGCTTGGACTCAGGGTCCTACGAGCAGTACTTC
>TRBD2|TRBV7-2|TRBJ2-5|few
CASSFTSGAEGTQYF
TGTGCCAGCAGCTTTACTAGCGGGGCCGAGGGGACCCAGTACTTC
>TRBD1|TRBV19|TRBJ2-7|-
CASSSNWDRVDEQYF
TGTGCCAGTAGTAGTAACTGGGACAGGGTAGACGAGCAGTACTTC
>-|TRBV23-1|TRBJ1-5|-
CASSPLTAVYSNQPQHF
TGCGCCAGCAGCCCCCTGACAGCCGTTTATAGCAATCAGCCCCAGCATTTT
>TRBD1|TRBV7-2|TRBJ1-2|-
CASSPWDRGGYGYTF
TGTGCCAGCAGCCCTTGGGACAGAGGGGGCTATGGCTACACCTTC
>-|TRBV4-3|TRBJ2-5|-
CASSPDQETQYF
TGCGCCAGCAGCCCAGACCAAGAGACCCAGTACTTC
>-|TRBV10-3|TRBJ2-5|-
CAISESQGGSQYQETQYF
TGTGCCATCAGTGAGAGTCAGGGGGGTTCCCAGTACCAAGAGACCCAGTACTTC
>-|TRBV2|TRBJ2-5|-
CASSPYQETQYF
TGTGCCAGCAGTCCTTACCAAGAGACCCAGTACTTC
>-|TRBV11-3|TRBJ1-1|-
CASSPDPEYTEAFF
TGTGCCAGCAGCCCAGACCCGGAGTACACTGAAGCTTTCTTT
>-|TRBV5-1|TRBJ1-4|-
CASSLERDNEKLFF
TGCGCCAGCAGCTTGGAACGGGATAATGAAAAACTGTTTTTT